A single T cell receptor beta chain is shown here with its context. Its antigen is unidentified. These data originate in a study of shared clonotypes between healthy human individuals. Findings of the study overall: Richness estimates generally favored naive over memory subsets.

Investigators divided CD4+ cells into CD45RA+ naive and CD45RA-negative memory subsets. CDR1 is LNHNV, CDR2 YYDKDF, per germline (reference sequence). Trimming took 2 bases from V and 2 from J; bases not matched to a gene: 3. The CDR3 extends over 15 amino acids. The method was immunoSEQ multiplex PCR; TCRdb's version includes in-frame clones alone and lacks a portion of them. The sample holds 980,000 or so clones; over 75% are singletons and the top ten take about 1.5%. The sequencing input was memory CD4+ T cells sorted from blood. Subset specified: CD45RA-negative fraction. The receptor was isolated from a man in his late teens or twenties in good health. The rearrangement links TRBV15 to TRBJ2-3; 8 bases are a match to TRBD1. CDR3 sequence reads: CATSRQGAPTDTQYF. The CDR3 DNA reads TGTGCCACCAGCAGACAGGGGGCGCCCACAGATACGCAGTATTTT.